This T cell receptor beta chain was sequenced in a study of identical twins. Study-wide results and limits: In drawing conclusions, the study used cross-sectional statistical analysis and did not follow the same donors. Models predicted less out-of-frame TCR alpha sharing in monozygotic twins than was found. In cord blood, abundant beta clonotypes had fewer insertions; memory showed no trend.

TCRdb re-called the 5' RACE reads through MiXCR, storing one row per CDR3 protein. Of hundreds of thousands of distinct CDR3 sequences in the sample, less than 10% were seen once. Trimming took 8 bases from V and 8 from J; bases not matched to a gene: 8. This CDR3 has 13 amino acids. Germline V gives CDR1 MDHEN, CDR2 SYDVKM. This clonotype was observed a handful of times. Its target is not known. This sample was also put to use in a study of yellow fever vaccine responses in identical twins.

Sequencing input: PBMCs. The chain combines TRBV28 with TRBJ1-4, with 7 bases identical to TRBD1. The sequence was obtained from a young woman in good health. The CDR3 loop is CASQGVIGEKLFF. The CDR3 DNA reads TGTGCCAGCCAGGGGGTGATTGGGGAAAAACTGTTTTTT.